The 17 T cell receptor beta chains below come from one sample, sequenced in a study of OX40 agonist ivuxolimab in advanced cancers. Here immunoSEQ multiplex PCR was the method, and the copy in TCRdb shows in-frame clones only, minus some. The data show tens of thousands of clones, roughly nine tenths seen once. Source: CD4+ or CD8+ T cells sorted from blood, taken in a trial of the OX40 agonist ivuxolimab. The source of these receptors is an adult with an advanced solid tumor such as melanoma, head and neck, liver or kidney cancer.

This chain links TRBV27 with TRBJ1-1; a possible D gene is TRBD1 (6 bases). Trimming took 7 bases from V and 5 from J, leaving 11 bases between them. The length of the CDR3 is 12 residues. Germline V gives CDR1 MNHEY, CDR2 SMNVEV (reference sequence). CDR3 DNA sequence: TGTGCCAGCAAACAGGGCGGGACTGAAGCTTTCTTT. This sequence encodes CASKQGGTEAFF.

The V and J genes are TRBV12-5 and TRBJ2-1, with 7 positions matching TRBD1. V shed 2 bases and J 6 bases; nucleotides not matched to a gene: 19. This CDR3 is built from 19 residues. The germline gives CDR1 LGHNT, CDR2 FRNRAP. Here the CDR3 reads CASGLTPRGGHQRGNEQFF. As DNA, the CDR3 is TGTGCTAGTGGTTTGACCCCGCGAGGGGGCCATCAAAGGGGCAATGAGCAGTTCTTC.

The chain's CDR3 is CASSAGTNPNNEQFF. The CDR3 bases are TGTGCCAGCAGTGCCGGGACTAACCCAAACAATGAGCAGTTCTTC. The chain employs TRBV7-7 and TRBJ2-1; 7 nucleotides align to TRBD2. CDR1 is SSHAT and CDR2 is FNYEAQ in the germline V gene (reference sequence). CDR3 size: 15 residues. Trimming removed 6 bases from V and 5 bases from J; junction bases left unmatched: 10.

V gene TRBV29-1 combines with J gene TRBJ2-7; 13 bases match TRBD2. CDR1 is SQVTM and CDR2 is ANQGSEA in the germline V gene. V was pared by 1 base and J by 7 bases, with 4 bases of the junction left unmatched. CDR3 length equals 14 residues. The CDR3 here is CSVEGTSGGLEQYF. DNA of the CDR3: TGCAGCGTTGAAGGGACTAGCGGGGGACTGGAGCAGTACTTC.

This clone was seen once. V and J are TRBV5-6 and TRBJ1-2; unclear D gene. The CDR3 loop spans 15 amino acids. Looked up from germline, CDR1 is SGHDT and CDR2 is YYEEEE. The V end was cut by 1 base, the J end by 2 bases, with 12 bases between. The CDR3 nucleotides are TGTGCCAGCAGCTTGACGACCTGGGGAAACTATGGCTACACCTTC. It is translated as CASSLTTWGNYGYTF.

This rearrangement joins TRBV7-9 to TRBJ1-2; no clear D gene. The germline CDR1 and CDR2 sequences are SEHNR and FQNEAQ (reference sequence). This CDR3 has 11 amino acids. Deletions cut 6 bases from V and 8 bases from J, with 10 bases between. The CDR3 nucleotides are TGTGCCAGCAGGCCGCCGTTAGGCTACACCTTC. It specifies CASRPPLGYTF.

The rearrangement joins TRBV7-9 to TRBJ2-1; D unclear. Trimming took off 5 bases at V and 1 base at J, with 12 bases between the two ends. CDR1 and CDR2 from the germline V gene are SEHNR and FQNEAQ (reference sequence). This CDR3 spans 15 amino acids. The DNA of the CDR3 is TGTGCCAGCAGCCCCACAGAAGGGTCCTACAATGAGCAGTTCTTC. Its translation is CASSPTEGSYNEQFF.

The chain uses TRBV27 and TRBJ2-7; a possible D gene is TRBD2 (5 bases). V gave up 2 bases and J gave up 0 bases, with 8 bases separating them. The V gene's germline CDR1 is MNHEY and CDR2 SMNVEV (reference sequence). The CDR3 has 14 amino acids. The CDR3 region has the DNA TGTGCCAGCAGTTTAGCGGGCACCTCCTACGAGCAGTACTTC. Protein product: CASSLAGTSYEQYF.

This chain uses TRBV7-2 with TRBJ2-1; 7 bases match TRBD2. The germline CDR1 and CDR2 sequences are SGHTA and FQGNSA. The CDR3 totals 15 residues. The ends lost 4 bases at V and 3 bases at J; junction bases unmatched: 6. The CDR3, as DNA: TGTGCCAGCAGCTCCCAGGGACTATTCTACAATGAGCAGTTCTTC. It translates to CASSSQGLFYNEQFF.

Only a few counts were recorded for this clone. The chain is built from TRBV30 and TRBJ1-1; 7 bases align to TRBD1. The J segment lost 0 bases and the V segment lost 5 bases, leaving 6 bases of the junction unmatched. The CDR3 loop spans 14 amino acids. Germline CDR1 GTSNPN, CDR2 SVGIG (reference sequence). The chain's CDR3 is CAWFRGRMNTEAFF. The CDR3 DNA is TGTGCCTGGTTCAGGGGGAGAATGAACACTGAAGCTTTCTTT.

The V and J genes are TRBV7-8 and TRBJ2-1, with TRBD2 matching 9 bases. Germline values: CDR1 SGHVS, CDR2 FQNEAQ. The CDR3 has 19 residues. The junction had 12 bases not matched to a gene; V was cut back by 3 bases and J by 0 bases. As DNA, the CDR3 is TGTGCCAGCAGCTTGTACTCCTCGACTAGCGGAGCCTCCTACAATGAGCAGTTCTTC. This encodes CASSLYSSTSGASYNEQFF.

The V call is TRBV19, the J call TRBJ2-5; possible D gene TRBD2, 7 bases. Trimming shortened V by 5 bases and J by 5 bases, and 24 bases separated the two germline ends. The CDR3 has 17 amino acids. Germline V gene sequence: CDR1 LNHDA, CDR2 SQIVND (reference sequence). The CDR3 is CASSFWPAGAKAETQYF. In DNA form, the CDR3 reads TGTGCCAGTAGTTTCTGGCCTGCGGGGGCCAAGGCGGAGACCCAGTACTTC.

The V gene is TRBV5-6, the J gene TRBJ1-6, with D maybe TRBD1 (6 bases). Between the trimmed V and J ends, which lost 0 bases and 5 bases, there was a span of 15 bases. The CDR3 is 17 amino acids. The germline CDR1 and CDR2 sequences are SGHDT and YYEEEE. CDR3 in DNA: TGTGCCAGCAGCTTGGGGGACATGGGATTGGATAATTCACCCCTCCACTTT. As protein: CASSLGDMGLDNSPLHF. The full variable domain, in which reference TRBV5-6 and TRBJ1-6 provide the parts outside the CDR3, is DAGVTQSPTHLIKTRGQQVTLRCSPKSGHDTVSWYQQALGQGPQFIFQYYEEEERQRGNFPDRFSGHQFPNYSSELNVNALLLGDSALYLCASSLGDMGLDNSPLHFGNGTRLTVT.

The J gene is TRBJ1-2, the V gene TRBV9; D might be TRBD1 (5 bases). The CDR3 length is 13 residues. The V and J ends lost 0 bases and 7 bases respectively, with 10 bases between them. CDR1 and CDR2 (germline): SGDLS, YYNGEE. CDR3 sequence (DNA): TGTGCCAGCAGCGTAGATGGGGGAAGTGGCTACACCTTC. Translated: CASSVDGGSGYTF. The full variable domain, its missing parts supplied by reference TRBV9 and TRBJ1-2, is DSGVTQTPKHLITATGQRVTLRCSPRSGDLSVYWYQQSLDQGLQFLIQYYNGEERAKGNILERFSAQQFPDLHSELNLSSLELGDSALYFCASSVDGGSGYTFGSGTRLTVV.

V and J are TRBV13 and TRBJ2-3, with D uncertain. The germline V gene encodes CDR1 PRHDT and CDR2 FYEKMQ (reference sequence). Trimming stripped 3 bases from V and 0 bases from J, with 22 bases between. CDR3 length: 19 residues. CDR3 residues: CASSFQDPDLGTSTDTQYF. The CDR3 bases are TGTGCCAGCAGCTTCCAGGACCCCGACCTGGGTACTAGCACAGATACGCAGTATTTT.

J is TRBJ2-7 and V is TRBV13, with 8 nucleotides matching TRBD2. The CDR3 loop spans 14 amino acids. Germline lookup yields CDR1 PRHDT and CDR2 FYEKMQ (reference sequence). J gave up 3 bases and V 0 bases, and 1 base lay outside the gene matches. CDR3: CASSLGSGDYEQYF. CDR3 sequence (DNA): TGTGCCAGCAGCTTAGGTAGCGGGGACTACGAGCAGTACTTC.

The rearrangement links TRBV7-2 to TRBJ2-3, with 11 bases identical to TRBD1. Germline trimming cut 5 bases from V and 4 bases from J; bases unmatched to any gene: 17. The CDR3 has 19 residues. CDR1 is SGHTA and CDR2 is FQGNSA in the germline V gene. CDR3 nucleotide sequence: TGTGCCAGCAGCATACCGGGACAGGGGGTTTCAGGTGAACCAGATACGCAGTATTTT. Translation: CASSIPGQGVSGEPDTQYF.